The 3 T cell receptor beta chains listed next were all sequenced from one sample in a study of cytomegalovirus exposure and HLA in healthy donors. The PCR made use of 60 Vbeta and 13 Jbeta primers. Only in-frame clones appear in the TCRdb table, and some are missing; sequencing was by immunoSEQ multiplex PCR. The sample has 150,000 to 200,000 clones, around 77% seen once; the top ten hold 1.5% to 2%. Sequenced: PBMCs. Receptor source: a man aged 30 to 45 in good health and CMV-seronegative.

The rearrangement uses TRBV15 and TRBJ2-7, with 8 nucleotides matching TRBD2. The V segment lost 0 bases and the J segment 11 bases; nucleotides outside the gene matches: 15. The CDR3 has 16 amino acids. CDR1 LNHNV and CDR2 YYDKDF come from the germline V gene (reference sequence). CDR3 sequence (DNA): TGTGCCACCAGCAGAGATTCTGGACTAGCCACCAAGCGTGAGTACTTC. Amino acid sequence: CATSRDSGLATKREYF.

The rearrangement links TRBV27 to TRBJ1-2; no clear D gene. The V gene's germline CDR1 is MNHEY and CDR2 SMNVEV (reference sequence). The CDR3 length is 15 residues. The germline V and J ends were trimmed by 6 bases and 1 base, with 15 bases remaining between them. This chain's CDR3 is CASSYNPGFNYGYTF. The CDR3 DNA is TGTGCCAGCAGCTACAATCCAGGTTTTAACTATGGCTACACCTTC.

The V call is TRBV5-1, the J call TRBJ2-1; 10 nucleotides agree with TRBD2. V was clipped by 4 bases and J by 2 bases; unmatched bases: 3. CDR1 is SGHRS and CDR2 is YFSETQ in the germline V gene. This CDR3 comprises 15 residues. The CDR3 region has the DNA TGCGCCAGCAGCAAGGGACTAGCGACCTACAATGAGCAGTTCTTC. This encodes CASSKGLATYNEQFF.